The subject of this entry is one T cell receptor beta chain. These data belong to a study of blood T cell repertoires in COVID-19. Overall study context: Acute and convalescent COVID-19 samples came from the United States, Italy and Spain. T cells, B-cell-depleted T cells, or PBMCs supplied cDNA or gDNA.

Study processing details: Quantification of nucleated cells was approximated via reference gene primer amplification. Sequencing used immunoSEQ multiplex PCR; TCRdb keeps in-frame clones, though not all of them. Clonal size and the V and J genes are those of that table, whereas D and trimming came from the DNA. The sample shows over 90,000 clones, approximately 88% of them seen only once. Germline lookup yields CDR1 MNHEY and CDR2 SVGAGI. CDR3 length equals 14 residues. V gave up 5 bases and J gave up 6 bases; unmatched junction bases: 9. This receptor was taken from a woman aged 60 to 75 with acute or convalescent COVID-19. Sequencing was performed on peripheral blood. The chain employs TRBV6-5 and TRBJ1-1; 7 bases align to TRBD1. The CDR3 DNA follows: TGTGCCAGCAGTACCCAGGGGGTGGGGGCTGAAGCTTTCTTT. Translated, it gives CASSTQGVGAEAFF.